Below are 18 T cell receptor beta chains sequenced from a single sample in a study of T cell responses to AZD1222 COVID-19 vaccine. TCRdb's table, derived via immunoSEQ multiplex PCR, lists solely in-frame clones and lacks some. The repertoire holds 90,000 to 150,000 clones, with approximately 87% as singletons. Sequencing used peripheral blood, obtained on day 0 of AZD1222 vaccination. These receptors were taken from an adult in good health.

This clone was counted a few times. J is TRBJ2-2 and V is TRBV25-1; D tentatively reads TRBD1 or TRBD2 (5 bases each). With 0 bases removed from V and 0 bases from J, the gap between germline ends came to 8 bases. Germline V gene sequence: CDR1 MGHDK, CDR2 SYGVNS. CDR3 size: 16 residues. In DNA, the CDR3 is TGTGCCAGCAGTGAATATGGGGACGCGAACACCGGGGAGCTGTTTTTT. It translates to CASSEYGDANTGELFF.

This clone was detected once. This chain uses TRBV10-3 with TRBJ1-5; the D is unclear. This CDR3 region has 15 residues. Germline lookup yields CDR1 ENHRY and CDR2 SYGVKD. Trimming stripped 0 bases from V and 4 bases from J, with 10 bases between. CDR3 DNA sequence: TGTGCCATCAGTGAGTCGATCCTGGCGAATCAGCCCCAGCATTTT. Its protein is CAISESILANQPQHF.

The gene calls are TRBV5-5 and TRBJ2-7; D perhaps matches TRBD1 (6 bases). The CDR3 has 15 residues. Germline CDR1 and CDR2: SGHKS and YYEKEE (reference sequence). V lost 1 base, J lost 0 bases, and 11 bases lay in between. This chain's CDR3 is CASSLSGAVSYEQYF. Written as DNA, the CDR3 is TGTGCCAGCAGCTTGTCAGGGGCCGTCTCCTACGAGCAGTACTTC.

This CDR3 is CASSAGTDYGYTF. The DNA for the CDR3 is TGTGCCAGCAGTGCCGGGACAGACTATGGCTACACCTTC. The rearrangement joins TRBV12-3 or TRBV12-4 to TRBJ1-2; 7 positions match TRBD1. V shed 5 bases and J 3 bases; nucleotides not matched to a gene: 3. There are 13 residues in the CDR3.

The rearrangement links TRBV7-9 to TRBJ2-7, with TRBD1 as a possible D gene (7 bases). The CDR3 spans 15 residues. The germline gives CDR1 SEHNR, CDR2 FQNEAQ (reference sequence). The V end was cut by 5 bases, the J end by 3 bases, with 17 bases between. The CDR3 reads CASSPLGQGGYEQYF. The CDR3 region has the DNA TGTGCCAGCAGCCCCCTCGGGCAGGGGGGCTACGAGCAGTACTTC. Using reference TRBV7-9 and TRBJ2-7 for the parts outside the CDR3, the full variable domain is DTGVSQNPRHKITKRGQNVTFRCDPISEHNRLYWYRQTLGQGPEFLTYFQNEAQLEKSRLLSDRFSAERPKGSFSTLEIQRTEQGDSAMYLCASSPLGQGGYEQYFGPGTRLTVT.

The CDR3 sequence is CASSLARTTNEQFF. Here the CDR3 DNA reads TGTGCCAGCAGCTTAGCTAGGACCACCAATGAGCAGTTCTTC. The chain employs TRBV7-8 and TRBJ2-1; no definite D call. In germline, CDR1 is SGHVS, CDR2 FQNEAQ. The CDR3 is 14 residues long. The ends were cut back, 0 bases at V and 6 bases at J, with 9 bases in the middle.

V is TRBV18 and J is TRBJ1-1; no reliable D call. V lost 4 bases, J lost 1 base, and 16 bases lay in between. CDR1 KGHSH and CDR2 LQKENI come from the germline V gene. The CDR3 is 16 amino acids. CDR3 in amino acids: CASSQKTSGSNTEAFF. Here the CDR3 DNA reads TGTGCCAGCTCACAAAAGACTTCCGGGTCGAACACTGAAGCTTTCTTT. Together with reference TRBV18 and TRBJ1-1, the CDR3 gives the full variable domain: NAGVMQNPRHLVRRRGQEARLRCSPMKGHSHVYWYRQLPEEGLKFMVYLQKENIIDESGMPKERFSAEFPKEGPSILRIQQVVRGDSAAYFCASSQKTSGSNTEAFFGQGTRLTVV.

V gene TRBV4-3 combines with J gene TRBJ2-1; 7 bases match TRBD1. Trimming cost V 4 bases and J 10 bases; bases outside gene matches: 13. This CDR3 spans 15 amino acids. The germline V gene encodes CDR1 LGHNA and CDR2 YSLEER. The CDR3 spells CASSLSRDSLREQFF. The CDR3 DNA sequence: TGCGCCAGCAGCCTCTCCCGGGACAGTTTGAGAGAGCAGTTCTTC.

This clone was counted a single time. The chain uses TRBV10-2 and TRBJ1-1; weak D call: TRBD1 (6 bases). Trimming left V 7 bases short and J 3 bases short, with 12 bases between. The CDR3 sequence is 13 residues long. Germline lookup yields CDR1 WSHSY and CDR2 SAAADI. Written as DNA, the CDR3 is TGCGCCAGCAAGAAGGAGGGGGACACTGAAGCTTTCTTT. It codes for CASKKEGDTEAFF.

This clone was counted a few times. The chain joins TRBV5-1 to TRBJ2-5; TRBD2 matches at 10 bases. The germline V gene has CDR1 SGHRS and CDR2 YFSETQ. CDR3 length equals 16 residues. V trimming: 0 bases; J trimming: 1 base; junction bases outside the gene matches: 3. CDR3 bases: TGCGCCAGCAGCTTGGAACTAGCGGGGCCCCAAGAGACCCAGTACTTC. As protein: CASSLELAGPQETQYF.

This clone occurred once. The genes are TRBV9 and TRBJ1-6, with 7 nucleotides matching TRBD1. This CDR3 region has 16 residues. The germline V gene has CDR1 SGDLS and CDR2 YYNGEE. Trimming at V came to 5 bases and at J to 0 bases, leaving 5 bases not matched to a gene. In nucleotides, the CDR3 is TGTGCCAGCAGTAAGACAGGGAGCTCCTATAATTCACCCCTCCACTTT. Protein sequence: CASSKTGSSYNSPLHF.

The CDR3 here is CASSASGTYGYTF. The CDR3 bases are TGTGCCAGCAGTGCCTCCGGGACCTATGGCTACACCTTC. The chain joins TRBV25-1 to TRBJ1-2; the D gene is possibly TRBD1 (5 bases). CDR1 MGHDK and CDR2 SYGVNS come from the germline V gene. The CDR3 consists of 13 residues. The V end lost 4 bases, the J end lost 4 bases, and 10 bases lay between the germline ends.

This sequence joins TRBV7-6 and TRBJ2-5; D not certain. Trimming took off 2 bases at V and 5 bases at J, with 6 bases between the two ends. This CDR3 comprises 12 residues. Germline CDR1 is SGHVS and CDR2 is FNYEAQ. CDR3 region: CASSLYGETQYF. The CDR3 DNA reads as TGTGCCAGCAGCTTATACGGGGAGACCCAGTACTTC. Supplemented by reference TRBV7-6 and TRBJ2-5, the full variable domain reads GAGVSQSPRYKVTKRGQDVALRCDPISGHVSLYWYRQALGQGPEFLTYFNYEAQQDKSGLPNDRFSAERPEGSISTLTIQRTEQRDSAMYRCASSLYGETQYFGPGTRLLVL.

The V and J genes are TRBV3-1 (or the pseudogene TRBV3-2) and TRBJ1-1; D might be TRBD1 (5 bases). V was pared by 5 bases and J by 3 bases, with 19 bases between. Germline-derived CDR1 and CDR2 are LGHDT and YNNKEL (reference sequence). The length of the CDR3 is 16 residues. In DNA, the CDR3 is TGTGCCAGCAGCTCGGACGGGGCCTCTGGGTACACTGAAGCTTTCTTT. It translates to CASSSDGASGYTEAFF.

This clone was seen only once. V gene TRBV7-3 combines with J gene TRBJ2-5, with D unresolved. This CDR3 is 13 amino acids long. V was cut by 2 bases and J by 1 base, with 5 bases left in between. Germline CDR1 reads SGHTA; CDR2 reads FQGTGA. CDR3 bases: TGTGCCAGCAGCTTAGGACCCCAAGAGACCCAGTACTTC. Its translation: CASSLGPQETQYF.

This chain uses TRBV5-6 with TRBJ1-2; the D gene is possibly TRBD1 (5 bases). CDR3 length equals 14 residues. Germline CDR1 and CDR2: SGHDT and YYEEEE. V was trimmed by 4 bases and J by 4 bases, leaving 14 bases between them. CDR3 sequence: CASSNPGTIYGYTF. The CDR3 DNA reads TGTGCCAGCAGCAACCCCGGGACCATCTATGGCTACACCTTC.

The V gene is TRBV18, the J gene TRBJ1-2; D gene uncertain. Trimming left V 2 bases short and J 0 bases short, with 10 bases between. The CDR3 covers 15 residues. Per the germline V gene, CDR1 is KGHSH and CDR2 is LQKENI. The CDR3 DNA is TGTGCCAGCTCACCATTGGACGGACCTAACTATGGCTACACCTTC. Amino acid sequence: CASSPLDGPNYGYTF.

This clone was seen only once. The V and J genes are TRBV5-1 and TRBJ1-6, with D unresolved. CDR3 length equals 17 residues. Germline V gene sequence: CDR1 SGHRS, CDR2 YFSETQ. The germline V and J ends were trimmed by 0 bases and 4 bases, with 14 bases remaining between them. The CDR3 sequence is CASSLATASGYNSPLHF. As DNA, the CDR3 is TGCGCCAGCAGCTTGGCTACCGCTTCGGGGTATAATTCACCCCTCCACTTT.